This TCR beta chain was identified in a study of cytomegalovirus exposure and HLA in healthy donors. PCR used 60 Vbeta primers and 13 Jbeta primers. The table came from immunoSEQ multiplex PCR; TCRdb's copy has only in-frame clones and leaves some out. The sample has 90,000 to 110,000 clones; around 75% are singletons. This clone occurred once. This TCR came from a young man in good health and CMV-seropositive. The material sequenced was PBMCs.

CDR3 amino acids: CSVEVAGGGRPTDTQYF. CDR3 DNA sequence: TGCAGCGTTGAGGTAGCGGGGGGAGGGCGCCCCACAGATACGCAGTATTTT. The chain uses TRBV29-1 and TRBJ2-3, with 10 bases identical to TRBD2. With 3 bases clipped from V and 2 bases from J, the junction kept 11 bases outside the gene matches. Germline assignment: CDR1 SQVTM and CDR2 ANQGSEA. This CDR3 has 17 amino acids.